Given below is one T cell receptor beta chain in context. Its cognate antigen has yet to be identified. Per-base qualities were not stored, and no clone one base away is much larger. TCRbeta CDR3 regions were amplified from genomic DNA by means of the immunoSEQ Assay, a bias-controlled multiplex PCR. Per the original workflow: The number of nucleated cells in each sample was estimated from the amplification of reference gene primers within the assay. To quantify the absolute abundance of each unique TCRbeta CDR3 rearrangement, sequence reads were collapsed and filtered. For each sample, productive Simpson clonality was calculated by taking the square root of Simpson's diversity index across productive rearrangements. The clones in this table, taken by TCRdb from immuneACCESS, are in-frame only. Not every clone is retained; where verified, under half of the shortfall comes from an unresolved V gene, and the cause of the rest is unknown. V, J and clone size were drawn from that table, and D and trimming were deduced from the DNA. The sample includes 270,000 or so clones, with roughly 80% observed a single time. The top ten constitute around 10% of the sample.

The germline V and J ends show losses of 2 bases and 4 bases respectively, and no gene match explains 4 bases of the junction. Inclusive of the bounding cysteine and phenylalanine, the CDR3 is 15 residues long. The entry retains the CDR3 DNA only, 45 bases that are in frame from base 1. The germline V gene encodes CDR1 SEHNR and CDR2 FQNEAQ (reference sequence). This specimen belongs to a study of blood T cell repertoires in COVID-19 (TCRdb year 2020). Turning to the overall study: The collaborator samples originated in the United States, Italy and Spain and spanned the acute and convalescent phases of COVID-19. The material from the prospective study consisted of cDNA or gDNA derived from T cells, B-cell-depleted T cells, or PBMCs. Deeply sampled blood TCRbeta repertoires from subjects exposed to, actively infected with, or recovered from COVID-19 were included in the dataset. A freely available public database, intended as a resource for researchers studying the immune response to SARS-CoV-2, is where the repertoires were released. Samples came from the ongoing ImmuneRACE study (first 160 participants) plus 1,254 subjects from 6 global collaborators. Sample metadata almost always included a de-identified subject ID, COVID-19 status, age in years and sex. Where HLA class I and class II types were available, the types were taken from metadata supplied by the sample provider, not from assay-based typing.

Broad study findings and their caveats: Clinical and demographic metadata were provided uncurated, with the amount varying by source and participant.

A second Seattle source provided samples from volunteer blood donors who had recovered from COVID-19. Each collaborating institution followed its own protocols to collect whole blood in K2EDTA tubes. For TCRbeta analysis, collaborators shipped samples as frozen whole blood, isolated PBMCs, or DNA extracted from either of those sample types. Material for sequencing was peripheral blood. The rearranged segments are TRBV7-9 and TRBJ2-2, with 7 bases aligning to TRBD1. The clonotype was recovered from a woman aged 50 to 65 who had recovered from COVID-19. The DNA sequence follows: TGTGCCAGCAGCTTACTGACAGGGTCCACCGGGGAGCTGTTTTTT. This encodes CASSLLTGSTGELFF.